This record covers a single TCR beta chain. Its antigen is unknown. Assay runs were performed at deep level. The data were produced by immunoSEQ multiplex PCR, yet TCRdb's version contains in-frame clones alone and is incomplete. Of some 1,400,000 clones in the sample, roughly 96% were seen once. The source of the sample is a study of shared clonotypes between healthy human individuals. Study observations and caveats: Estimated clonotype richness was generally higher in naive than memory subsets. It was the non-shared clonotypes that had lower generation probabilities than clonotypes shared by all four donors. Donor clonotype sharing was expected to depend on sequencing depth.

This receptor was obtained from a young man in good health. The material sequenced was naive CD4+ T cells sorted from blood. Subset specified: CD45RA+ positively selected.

The CDR3 loop is CASSRTGIEAFF. CDR3 nucleotides: TGTGCCAGCAGCCGGACAGGGATTGAAGCTTTCTTT. The rearrangement joins TRBV7-9 to TRBJ1-1, with 8 bases identical to TRBD1. Per the germline V gene, CDR1 is SEHNR and CDR2 is FQNEAQ (reference sequence). This CDR3 region has 12 residues. After removal of 5 bases from V and 7 bases from J, the junction contained 3 bases not matched to a gene.